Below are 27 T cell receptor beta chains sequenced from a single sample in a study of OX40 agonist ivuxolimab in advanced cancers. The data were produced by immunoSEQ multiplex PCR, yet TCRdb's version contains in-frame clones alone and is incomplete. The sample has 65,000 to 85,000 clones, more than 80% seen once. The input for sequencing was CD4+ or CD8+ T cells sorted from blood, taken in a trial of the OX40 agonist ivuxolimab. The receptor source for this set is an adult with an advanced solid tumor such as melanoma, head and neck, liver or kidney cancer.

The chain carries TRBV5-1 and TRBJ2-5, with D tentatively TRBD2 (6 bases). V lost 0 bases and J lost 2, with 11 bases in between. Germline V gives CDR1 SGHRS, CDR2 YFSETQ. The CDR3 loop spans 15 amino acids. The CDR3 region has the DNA TGCGCCAGCAGCTTGGGTGCGGCGGGACAAGAGACCCAGTACTTC. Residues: CASSLGAAGQETQYF.

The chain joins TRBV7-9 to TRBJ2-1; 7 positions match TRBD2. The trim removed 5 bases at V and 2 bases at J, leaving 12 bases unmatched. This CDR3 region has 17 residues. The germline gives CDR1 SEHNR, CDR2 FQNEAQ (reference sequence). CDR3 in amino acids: CASSIDRLAHAYNEQFF. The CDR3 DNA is TGTGCCAGCAGCATTGACAGACTAGCTCACGCCTACAATGAGCAGTTCTTC. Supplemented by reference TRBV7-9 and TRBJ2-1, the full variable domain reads DTGVSQNPRHKITKRGQNVTFRCDPISEHNRLYWYRQTLGQGPEFLTYFQNEAQLEKSRLLSDRFSAERPKGSFSTLEIQRTEQGDSAMYLCASSIDRLAHAYNEQFFGPGTRLTVL.

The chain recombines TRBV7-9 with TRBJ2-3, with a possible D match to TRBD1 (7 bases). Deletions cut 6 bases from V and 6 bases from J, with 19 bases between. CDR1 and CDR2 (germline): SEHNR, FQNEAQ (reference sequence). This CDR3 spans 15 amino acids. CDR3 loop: CASSPRTGGTDTQYF. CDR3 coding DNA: TGTGCCAGCAGTCCCCGGACAGGAGGGACGGATACGCAGTATTTT.

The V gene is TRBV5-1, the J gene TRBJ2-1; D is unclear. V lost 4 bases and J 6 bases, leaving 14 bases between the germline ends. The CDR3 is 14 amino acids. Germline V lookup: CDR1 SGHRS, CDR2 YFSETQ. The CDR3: CASSGSLPLNEQFF. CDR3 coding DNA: TGCGCCAGCAGCGGCTCCCTGCCCCTCAATGAGCAGTTCTTC.

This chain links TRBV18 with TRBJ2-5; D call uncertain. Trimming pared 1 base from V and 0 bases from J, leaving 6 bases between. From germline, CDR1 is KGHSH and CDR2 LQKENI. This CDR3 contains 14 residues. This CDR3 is CASSPRLYQETQYF. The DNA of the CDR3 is TGTGCCAGCTCACCACGACTGTACCAAGAGACCCAGTACTTC.

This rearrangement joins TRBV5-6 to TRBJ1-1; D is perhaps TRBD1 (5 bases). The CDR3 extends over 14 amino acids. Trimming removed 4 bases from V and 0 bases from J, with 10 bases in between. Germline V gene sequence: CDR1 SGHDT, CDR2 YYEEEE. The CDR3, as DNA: TGTGCCAGCAGCCGCGGGACGGTGAACACTGAAGCTTTCTTT. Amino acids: CASSRGTVNTEAFF.

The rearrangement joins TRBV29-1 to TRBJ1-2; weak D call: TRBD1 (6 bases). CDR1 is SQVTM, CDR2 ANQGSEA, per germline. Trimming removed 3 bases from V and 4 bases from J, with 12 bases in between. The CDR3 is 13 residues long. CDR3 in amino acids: CSVDPRGGYGYTF. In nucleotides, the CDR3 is TGCAGCGTTGATCCTAGGGGGGGCTATGGCTACACCTTC.

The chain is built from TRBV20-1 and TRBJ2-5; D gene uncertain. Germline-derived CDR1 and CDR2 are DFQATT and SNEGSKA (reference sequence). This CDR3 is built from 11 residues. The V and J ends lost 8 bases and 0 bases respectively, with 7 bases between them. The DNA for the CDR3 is TGCAGTCCACGGAACCAAGAGACCCAGTACTTC. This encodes CSPRNQETQYF.

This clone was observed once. This CDR3 reads CASSLDANTEQYF. For the CDR3, the DNA is TGTGCCAGCAGCTTGGATGCCAATACCGAGCAGTACTTC. The rearrangement joins TRBV5-5 to TRBJ2-7; D gene unclear. V gave up 0 bases and J gave up 6 bases, with 10 bases separating them. The CDR3 is made up of 13 amino acids. Looked up from germline, CDR1 is SGHKS and CDR2 is YYEKEE (reference sequence).

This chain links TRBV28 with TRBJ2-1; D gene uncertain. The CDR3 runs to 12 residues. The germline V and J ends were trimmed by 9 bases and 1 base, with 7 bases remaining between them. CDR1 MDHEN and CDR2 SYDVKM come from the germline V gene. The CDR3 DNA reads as TGTGCCAGTGGGTGGTCCTACAATGAGCAGTTCTTC. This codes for CASGWSYNEQFF.

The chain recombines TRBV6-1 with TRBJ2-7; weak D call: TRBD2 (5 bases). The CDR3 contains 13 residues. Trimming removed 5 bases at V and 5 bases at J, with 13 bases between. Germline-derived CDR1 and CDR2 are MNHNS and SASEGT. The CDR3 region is CASSLGSAHEQYF. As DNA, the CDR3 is TGTGCCAGCAGTTTGGGGAGTGCCCACGAGCAGTACTTC.

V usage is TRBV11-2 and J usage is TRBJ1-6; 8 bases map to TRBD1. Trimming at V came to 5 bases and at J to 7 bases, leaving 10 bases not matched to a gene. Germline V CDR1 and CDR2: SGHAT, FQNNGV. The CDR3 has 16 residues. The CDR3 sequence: CASSPLDRGANSPLHF. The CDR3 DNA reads TGTGCCAGCAGCCCGCTAGACAGGGGCGCAAATTCACCCCTCCACTTT.

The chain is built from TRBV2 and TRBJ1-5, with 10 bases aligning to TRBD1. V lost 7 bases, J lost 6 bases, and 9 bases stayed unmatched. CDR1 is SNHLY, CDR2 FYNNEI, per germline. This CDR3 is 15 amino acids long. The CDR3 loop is CASNGRTGGSQPQHF. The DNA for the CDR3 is TGTGCCAGCAATGGGAGGACAGGGGGGAGTCAGCCCCAGCATTTT.

CDR3 bases: TGTGCCAGTAGCCAGGGGAAAAACATTCAGTACTTC. Translated, it gives CASSQGKNIQYF. The rearrangement uses TRBV19 and TRBJ2-4; D is perhaps TRBD1 (6 bases). The germline CDR1 and CDR2 sequences are LNHDA and SQIVND (reference sequence). Trimming shortened V by 6 bases and J by 4 bases, and 7 bases separated the two germline ends. This CDR3 is built from 12 residues.

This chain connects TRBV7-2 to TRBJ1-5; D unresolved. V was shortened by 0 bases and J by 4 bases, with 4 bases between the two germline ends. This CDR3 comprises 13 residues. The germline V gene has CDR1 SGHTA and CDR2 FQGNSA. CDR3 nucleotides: TGTGCCAGCAGCTTAGCCCCGAATCAGCCCCAGCATTTT. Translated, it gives CASSLAPNQPQHF. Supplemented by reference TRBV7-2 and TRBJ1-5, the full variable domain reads GAGVSQSPSNKVTEKGKDVELRCDPISGHTALYWYRQSLGQGLEFLIYFQGNSAPDKSGLPSDRFSAERTGGSVSTLTIQRTQQEDSAVYLCASSLAPNQPQHFGDGTRLSIL.

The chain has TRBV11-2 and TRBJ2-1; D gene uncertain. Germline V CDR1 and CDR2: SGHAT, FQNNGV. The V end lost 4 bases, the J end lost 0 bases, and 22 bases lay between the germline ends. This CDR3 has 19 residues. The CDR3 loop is CASSSTLYTRKLSYNEQFF. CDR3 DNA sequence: TGTGCCAGCAGCTCCACTCTTTACACGAGAAAGCTCTCCTACAATGAGCAGTTCTTC.

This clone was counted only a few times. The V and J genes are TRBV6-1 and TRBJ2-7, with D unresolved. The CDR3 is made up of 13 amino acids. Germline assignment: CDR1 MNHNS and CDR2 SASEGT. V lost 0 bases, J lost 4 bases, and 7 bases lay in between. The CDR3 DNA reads TGTGCCAGCAGTGAAGCGGTGGCGTACGAGCAGTACTTC. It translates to CASSEAVAYEQYF.

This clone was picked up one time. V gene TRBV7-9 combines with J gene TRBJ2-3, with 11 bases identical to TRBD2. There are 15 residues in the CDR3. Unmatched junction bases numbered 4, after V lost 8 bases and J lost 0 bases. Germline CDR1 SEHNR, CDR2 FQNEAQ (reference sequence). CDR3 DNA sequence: TGTGCCAGCGGCGCTAGCGGGGGGAGCACAGATACGCAGTATTTT. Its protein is CASGASGGSTDTQYF.

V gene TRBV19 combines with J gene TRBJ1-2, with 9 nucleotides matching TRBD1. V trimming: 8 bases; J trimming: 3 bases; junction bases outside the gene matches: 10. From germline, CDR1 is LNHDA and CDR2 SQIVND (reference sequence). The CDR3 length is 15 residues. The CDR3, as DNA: TGTGCCAGTCACGTTCGGGGACAGGGTGACTATGGCTACACCTTC. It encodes CASHVRGQGDYGYTF.

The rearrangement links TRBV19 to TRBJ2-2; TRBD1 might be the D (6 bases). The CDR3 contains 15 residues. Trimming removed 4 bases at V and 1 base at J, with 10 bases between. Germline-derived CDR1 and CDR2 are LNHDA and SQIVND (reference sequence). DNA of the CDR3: TGTGCCAGTAGTAACAGGGCTCTGAACACCGGGGAGCTGTTTTTT. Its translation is CASSNRALNTGELFF. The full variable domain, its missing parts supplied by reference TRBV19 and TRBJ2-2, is DGGITQSPKYLFRKEGQNVTLSCEQNLNHDAMYWYRQDPGQGLRLIYYSQIVNDFQKGDIAEGYSVSREKKESFPLTVTSAQKNPTAFYLCASSNRALNTGELFFGEGSRLTVL.

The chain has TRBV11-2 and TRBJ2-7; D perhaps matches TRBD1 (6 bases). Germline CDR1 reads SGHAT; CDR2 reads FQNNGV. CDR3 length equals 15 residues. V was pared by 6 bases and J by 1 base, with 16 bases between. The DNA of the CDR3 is TGTGCCAGCAGTTCGCCGGGACATGGGTCCTACGAGCAGTACTTC. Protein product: CASSSPGHGSYEQYF.

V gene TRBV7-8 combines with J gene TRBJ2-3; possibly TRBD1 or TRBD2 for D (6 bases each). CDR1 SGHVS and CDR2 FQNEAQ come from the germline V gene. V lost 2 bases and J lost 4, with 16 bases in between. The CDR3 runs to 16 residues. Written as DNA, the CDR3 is TGTGCCAGCAGCTTACTAACAGGGAGGTATTCAGATACGCAGTATTTT. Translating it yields CASSLLTGRYSDTQYF.

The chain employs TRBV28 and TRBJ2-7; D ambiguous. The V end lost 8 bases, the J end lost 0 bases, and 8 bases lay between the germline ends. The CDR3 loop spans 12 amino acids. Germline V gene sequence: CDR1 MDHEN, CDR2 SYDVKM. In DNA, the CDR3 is TGTGCCAGCGGGCGCTACTCCTACGAGCAGTACTTC. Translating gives CASGRYSYEQYF.

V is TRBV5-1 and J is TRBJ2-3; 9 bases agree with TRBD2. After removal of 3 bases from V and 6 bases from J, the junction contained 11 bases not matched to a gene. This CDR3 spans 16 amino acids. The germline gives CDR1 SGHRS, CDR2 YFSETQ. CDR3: CASSSGVLAGSDTQYF. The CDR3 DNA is TGCGCCAGCAGCTCGGGGGTTCTAGCGGGGTCCGATACGCAGTATTTT.

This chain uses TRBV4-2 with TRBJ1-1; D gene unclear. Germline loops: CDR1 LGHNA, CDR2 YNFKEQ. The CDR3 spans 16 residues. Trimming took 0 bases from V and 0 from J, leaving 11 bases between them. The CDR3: CASSQDLRRMNTEAFF. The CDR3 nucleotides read TGTGCCAGCAGCCAAGATTTGCGCAGAATGAACACTGAAGCTTTCTTT.

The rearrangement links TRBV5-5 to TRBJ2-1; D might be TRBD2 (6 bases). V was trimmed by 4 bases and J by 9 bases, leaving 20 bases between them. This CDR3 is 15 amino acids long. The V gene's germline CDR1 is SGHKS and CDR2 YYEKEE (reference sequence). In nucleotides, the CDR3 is TGTGCCAGCAGCCCCCGGGACTCCTTTTGGAGTGAGCAGTTCTTC. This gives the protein CASSPRDSFWSEQFF.

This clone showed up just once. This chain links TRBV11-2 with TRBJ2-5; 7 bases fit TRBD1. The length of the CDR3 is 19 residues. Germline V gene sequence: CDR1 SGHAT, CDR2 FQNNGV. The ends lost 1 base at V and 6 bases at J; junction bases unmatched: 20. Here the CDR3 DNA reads TGTGCCAGCAGCTTAGCTAAACTTTCAAACAGGGGAAGGGAGAAGACCCAGTACTTC. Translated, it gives CASSLAKLSNRGREKTQYF. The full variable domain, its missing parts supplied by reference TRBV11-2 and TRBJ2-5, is EAGVAQSPRYKIIEKRQSVAFWCNPISGHATLYWYQQILGQGPKLLIQFQNNGVVDDSQLPKDRFSAERLKGVDSTLKIQPAKLEDSAVYLCASSLAKLSNRGREKTQYFGPGTRLLVL.